What follows are 3 T cell receptor beta chains derived from one specimen sequenced in a study of CD8 T cells in ankylosing spondylitis. Each CDR3 protein gets one entry after TCRdb re-called the 5' RACE reads with MiXCR. The data show just over 350,000 distinct CDR3 sequences, with 20% to 25% seen just once and roughly 14% held by the top ten. Specimen: blood, either unsorted or a sorted T cell fraction (not recorded which). Receptors were obtained from a male donor with ankylosing spondylitis or in good health (not recorded which).

The chain combines TRBV7-9 with TRBJ2-1; D perhaps matches TRBD1 (7 bases). Germline V CDR1 and CDR2: SEHNR, FQNEAQ (reference sequence). The CDR3 has 15 residues. V lost 0 bases to trimming and J lost 6 bases, with 12 bases between them. CDR3 coding DNA: TGTGCCAGCAGCTTAGCACCGGAGGGGGCCAATGAGCAGTTCTTC. Its protein product is CASSLAPEGANEQFF.

In this sample, this clonotype turned up once. The chain links TRBV20-1 to TRBJ2-6; unclear D gene. There are 14 residues in the CDR3. Deletions cut 0 bases from V and 1 base from J, with 4 bases between. Germline loops: CDR1 DFQATT, CDR2 SNEGSKA (reference sequence). CDR3 sequence: CSARDSSGANVLTF. As DNA, the CDR3 is TGCAGTGCTAGAGACAGTTCTGGGGCCAACGTCCTGACTTTC.

This sequence joins TRBV10-3 and TRBJ2-1, with TRBD1 identical over 9 bases. V shed 4 bases, J shed 4 bases, and the junction held 8 bases outside the gene matches. CDR1 and CDR2 (germline): ENHRY, SYGVKD. The CDR3 covers 16 residues. The CDR3 region has the DNA TGTGCCATCAGTGTGGGCCGGGACAGGGATTACAATGAGCAGTTCTTC. Residues: CAISVGRDRDYNEQFF.